One TCR beta chain is described in this entry. Its cognate antigen is unknown. The data were obtained in a study of cytomegalovirus exposure and HLA in healthy donors. Study-level points and caveats: Later analysis suggested links between common viral pathogens and several top significant clusters.

The PCR had 60 Vbeta and 13 Jbeta primers. Clones were read by immunoSEQ multiplex PCR, and TCRdb kept only the in-frame ones, dropping some. This repertoire shows over 110,000 clones, around 72% found once; its top ten account for 1.3%. The CDR3 has 14 amino acids. CDR1 is SNHLY and CDR2 is FYNNEI in the germline V gene. The V and J ends lost 1 base and 0 bases respectively, with 4 bases between them. The receptor's source is a middle-aged woman in good health and CMV-seronegative. The chain uses TRBV2 and TRBJ2-4; unclear D gene. Sequenced material: PBMCs. CDR3 amino acids: CASSEGVAKNIQYF. CDR3 nucleotide sequence: TGTGCCAGCAGTGAAGGAGTAGCCAAAAACATTCAGTACTTC.